A selection of T cell receptor beta chains follows, all from one sample in a study of technical replicates of blood from a few donors. Sequencing used immunoSEQ multiplex PCR; TCRdb keeps in-frame clones, though not all of them. The sample lists approximately 70,000 clones; about nine tenths were seen once. Sequencing was carried out using T cells isolated from PBMCs. The receptor source for this set is a human donor in good health. Each CDR3 is given with its conserved first and last residue. The order of the fields is V gene, J gene, CDR3 protein.

V gene: TRBV13
J gene: TRBJ2-7
CDR3 protein: CASASGGAYYEQYF

V gene: TRBV4-3
J gene: TRBJ1-4
CDR3 protein: CASSQGRGSEKLFF

V gene: TRBV5-1
J gene: TRBJ2-7
CDR3 protein: CASSLQGEQYF

V gene: TRBV27
J gene: TRBJ2-7
CDR3 protein: CASRPDRGPYEQYF

V gene: TRBV5-1
J gene: TRBJ2-7
CDR3 protein: CASVGTSGSLDEQYF

V gene: TRBV27
J gene: TRBJ2-7
CDR3 protein: CASKRGGAANLNYEQYF

V gene: TRBV7-2
J gene: TRBJ1-1
CDR3 protein: CASSPYGGLDTEAFF

V gene: TRBV5-4
J gene: TRBJ2-2
CDR3 protein: CASSRNAAAGELFF

V gene: TRBV5-4
J gene: TRBJ2-1
CDR3 protein: CASREGLAGDNEQFF

V gene: TRBV5-1
J gene: TRBJ2-7
CDR3 protein: CASSLVQGMNYEQYF

V gene: TRBV7-7
J gene: TRBJ2-5
CDR3 protein: CASSYLQGMGETQYF

V gene: TRBV27
J gene: TRBJ2-1
CDR3 protein: CASSGTGTLYNEQFF

V gene: TRBV7-6
J gene: TRBJ1-1
CDR3 protein: CASSLEFGSNRVNTEAFF

V gene: TRBV27
J gene: TRBJ1-1
CDR3 protein: CASSGQGAWTEAFF

V gene: TRBV27
J gene: TRBJ2-7
CDR3 protein: CASSLADEQYF

V gene: TRBV5-4
J gene: TRBJ1-2
CDR3 protein: CASSPTTVNYGYTF

V gene: TRBV6-1
J gene: TRBJ2-7
CDR3 protein: CASATLAGGHYEQYF

V gene: TRBV4-1
J gene: TRBJ2-1
CDR3 protein: CASSQEGTTTEQFF

V gene: TRBV11-1
J gene: TRBJ1-1
CDR3 protein: CASSLEQAGTEAFF

V gene: TRBV9
J gene: TRBJ2-7
CDR3 protein: CASSDRDRPYEQYF

V gene: TRBV4-2
J gene: TRBJ2-7
CDR3 protein: CASSQVDSPSYEQYF

V gene: TRBV6-4
J gene: TRBJ2-6
CDR3 protein: CASSDTTGTGANVLTF

V gene: TRBV9
J gene: TRBJ1-1
CDR3 protein: CASSVATGGTEAFF

V gene: TRBV18
J gene: TRBJ2-5
CDR3 protein: CASFTTFSASGRMYGETQYF

V gene: TRBV19
J gene: TRBJ2-5
CDR3 protein: CASSNLAGKETQYF

V gene: TRBV21-1
J gene: TRBJ1-1
CDR3 protein: CASTPPTQGGQMNTEAFF

V gene: TRBV6-5
J gene: TRBJ1-1
CDR3 protein: CASRQQGDHTEAFF